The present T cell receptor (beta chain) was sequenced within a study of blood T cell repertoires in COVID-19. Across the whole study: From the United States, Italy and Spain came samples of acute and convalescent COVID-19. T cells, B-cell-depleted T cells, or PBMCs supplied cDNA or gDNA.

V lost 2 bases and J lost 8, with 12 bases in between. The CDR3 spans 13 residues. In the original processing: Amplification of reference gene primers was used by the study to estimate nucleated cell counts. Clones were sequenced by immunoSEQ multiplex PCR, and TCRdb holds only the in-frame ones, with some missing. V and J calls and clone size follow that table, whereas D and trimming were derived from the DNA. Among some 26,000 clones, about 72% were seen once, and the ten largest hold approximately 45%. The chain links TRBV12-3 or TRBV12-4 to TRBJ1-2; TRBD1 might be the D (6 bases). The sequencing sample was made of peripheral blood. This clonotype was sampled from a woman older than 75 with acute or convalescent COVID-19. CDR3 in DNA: TGTGCCAGCAGTTTACACGACAGGCGCGGCTACACCTTC. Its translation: CASSLHDRRGYTF.